This passage covers 15 T cell receptor beta chains from one sample sequenced in a study of cytomegalovirus exposure and HLA in healthy donors. This PCR relied on a set of 60 Vbeta primers and 13 Jbeta primers. The repertoire was sequenced with immunoSEQ multiplex PCR; TCRdb's copy has only in-frame clones and lacks some. The table shows 75,000 to 80,000 clones, with just under 80% occurring only once. Sequenced: PBMCs. Receptor source: a woman in her forties in good health and CMV-seropositive.

This sequence joins TRBV4-1 and TRBJ2-3, with 8 bases aligning to TRBD2. Germline CDR1 MGHRA, CDR2 YSYEKL. The V gene end was trimmed by 2 bases and the J gene end by 2 bases; junction bases not matched to a gene: 3. The CDR3 is 15 residues long. In DNA, the CDR3 is TGCGCCAGCAGCCAATGGGGACTAGACACAGATACGCAGTATTTT. Residues: CASSQWGLDTDTQYF.

The chain joins TRBV18 to TRBJ2-1, with a possible D match to TRBD2 (5 bases). From germline, CDR1 is KGHSH and CDR2 LQKENI. The V and J ends lost 5 bases and 7 bases respectively, with 12 bases between them. The CDR3 loop spans 13 amino acids. This chain's CDR3 is CASSSSRENEQFF. The DNA for the CDR3 is TGTGCCAGCTCATCATCAAGGGAGAATGAGCAGTTCTTC.

CDR3 coding DNA: TGTGCCAGCACCTTCGACAGAGAAGCTTTCTTT. Residues: CASTFDREAFF. V is TRBV28 and J is TRBJ1-1; D is perhaps TRBD1 (5 bases). The V end was cut by 7 bases, the J end by 8 bases, with 11 bases between. This CDR3 contains 11 residues. CDR1 is MDHEN and CDR2 is SYDVKM in the germline V gene.

V usage is TRBV9 and J usage is TRBJ2-5, with 10 bases that match TRBD1. V lost 1 base to trimming and J lost 6 bases; unmatched junction nucleotides: 9. Germline CDR1 SGDLS, CDR2 YYNGEE. The CDR3 runs to 16 residues. CDR3 coding DNA: TGTGCCAGCAGCGTATCGGGACAGGGGCGGATCAAGACCCAGTACTTC. Encoded protein: CASSVSGQGRIKTQYF.

This clone is a singleton in its sample. J is TRBJ2-5 and V is TRBV7-7; D gene unclear. Trimming pared 0 bases from V and 5 bases from J, leaving 7 bases between. The CDR3 is made up of 13 amino acids. The V gene's germline CDR1 is SSHAT and CDR2 FNYEAQ (reference sequence). This CDR3 reads CASSLALRETQYF. CDR3 sequence (DNA): TGTGCCAGCAGCTTAGCGCTACGGGAGACCCAGTACTTC.

The rearrangement uses TRBV27 and TRBJ1-6; D is ambiguous. V was shortened by 3 bases and J by 6 bases, with 3 bases between the two germline ends. Germline V gene sequence: CDR1 MNHEY, CDR2 SMNVEV (reference sequence). This CDR3 comprises 12 residues. CDR3 in amino acids: CASSFGNSPLHF. The CDR3 coding sequence is TGTGCCAGCAGTTTCGGTAATTCACCCCTCCACTTT.

The V gene is TRBV5-1, the J gene TRBJ1-4; a possible D gene is TRBD1 (5 bases). Germline V gives CDR1 SGHRS, CDR2 YFSETQ. This CDR3 is built from 17 residues. V lost 0 bases, J lost 7 bases, and 19 bases lay in between. The CDR3 loop reads CASSLAPAGRGGEKLFF. CDR3 DNA sequence: TGCGCCAGCAGCTTGGCCCCGGCAGGGCGGGGCGGTGAAAAACTGTTTTTT.

V and J are TRBV11-3 and TRBJ2-1, with D perhaps TRBD2 (6 bases). The CDR3 is made up of 16 amino acids. Germline V gene data show CDR1 as SGHNT and CDR2 as YENEEA. The V gene lost 4 bases and the J gene lost 7 bases, with 20 bases spanning the gap. The CDR3: CASSSLGGAVGNEQFF. The CDR3 DNA reads as TGTGCCAGCAGCTCCCTCGGGGGAGCGGTGGGGAATGAGCAGTTCTTC.

This rearrangement joins TRBV7-9 to TRBJ2-7; D gene uncertain. CDR1 is SEHNR, CDR2 FQNEAQ, per germline (reference sequence). This CDR3 contains 12 residues. Trimming shortened V by 2 bases and J by 12 bases, and 14 bases separated the two germline ends. The CDR3 protein is CASSLSLGVPYF. DNA for the CDR3: TGTGCCAGCAGCTTAAGTCTAGGCGTCCCGTACTTC.

This clone was observed a single time. This chain uses TRBV29-1 with TRBJ1-2; 9 bases are a match to TRBD1. The V and J ends lost 4 bases and 3 bases, in that order; junction bases with no gene match: 3. The CDR3 runs to 13 residues. Germline V gene sequence: CDR1 SQVTM, CDR2 ANQGSEA. This CDR3 reads CSVATGGDYGYTF. The CDR3 region has the DNA TGCAGCGTTGCAACAGGGGGCGACTATGGCTACACCTTC.

V and J are TRBV11-2 and TRBJ2-1; TRBD1 matches 9 bases. The J segment lost 0 bases and the V segment lost 5 bases, leaving 8 bases of the junction unmatched. The CDR3 is 17 residues long. Germline CDR1 is SGHAT and CDR2 is FQNNGV. CDR3 bases: TGTGCCAGCAGCAACGCACTGGGACAGGGCTCCTACAATGAGCAGTTCTTC. Amino acid sequence: CASSNALGQGSYNEQFF.

The chain couples TRBV6-5 to TRBJ2-5; no reliable D call. CDR1 and CDR2 from the germline V gene are MNHEY and SVGAGI. V lost 5 bases to trimming and J lost 5 bases, with 15 bases between them. This CDR3 has 14 residues. Here the CDR3 reads CASSTTFSRETQYF. In DNA form, the CDR3 reads TGTGCCAGCAGTACCACATTTTCCAGGGAGACCCAGTACTTC.

This chain joins TRBV11-2 and TRBJ2-7, with TRBD2 as a possible D gene (5 bases). Germline CDR1 SGHAT, CDR2 FQNNGV. The V gene lost 3 bases and the J gene lost 4 bases, with 13 bases spanning the gap. The CDR3 has 14 amino acids. The CDR3 DNA reads as TGTGCCAGCAGCTTTCAAACCACTAGGTACGAGCAGTACTTC. Translated: CASSFQTTRYEQYF.

This clone has only a few counts. This sequence joins TRBV5-6 and TRBJ2-2, with TRBD1 matching over 8 bases. The CDR3 has 16 residues. The J segment lost 5 bases and the V segment lost 6 bases, leaving 12 bases of the junction unmatched. Germline CDR1 SGHDT, CDR2 YYEEEE. Written as DNA, the CDR3 is TGTGCCAGCATTCTCTTGTCCAGGGGGCGTACCGGGGAGCTGTTTTTT. Translation: CASILLSRGRTGELFF. Complete variable domain (other parts from reference TRBV5-6 and TRBJ2-2): DAGVTQSPTHLIKTRGQQVTLRCSPKSGHDTVSWYQQALGQGPQFIFQYYEEEERQRGNFPDRFSGHQFPNYSSELNVNALLLGDSALYLCASILLSRGRTGELFFGEGSRLTVL.

This clone has a single count. This rearrangement joins TRBV4-1 to TRBJ2-5; possibly TRBD1 for D (6 bases). Germline V gene sequence: CDR1 MGHRA, CDR2 YSYEKL. V was trimmed by 0 bases and J by 7 bases, leaving 15 bases between them. This CDR3 has 15 residues. CDR3 sequence: CASSQDPRTEGTQYF. The CDR3 nucleotides read TGCGCCAGCAGCCAAGATCCCAGGACAGAAGGGACCCAGTACTTC.